A single sample is the source of the 7 T cell receptor beta chains below, sequenced in a study of T cell repertoires in cytomegalovirus infection. MiXCR, run by TCRdb on the reads, gives a single entry per CDR3 protein. There are roughly 730,000 distinct CDR3 sequences in the sample; 30% to 35% occur only once, and roughly 18% lies in the top ten. These receptors' targets are unknown. The specimen comprised cultured PBMCs, sampled from culture after CMV antigen stimulation. These receptors all come from a human donor in good health (CMV status not recorded). Some clones in this sample may be carry-over from other donors' samples.

This rearrangement joins TRBV7-6 to TRBJ1-5; D is perhaps TRBD1 (5 bases). From germline, CDR1 is SGHVS and CDR2 FNYEAQ. The V gene lost 2 bases and the J gene lost 2 bases, with 10 bases spanning the gap. The CDR3 is 15 amino acids. The CDR3 is CASSLSRDRNQPQHF. The CDR3 bases are TGTGCCAGCAGCTTAAGCAGGGATCGCAATCAGCCCCAGCATTTT.

Written as DNA, the CDR3 is TGTGCCAGCAGTTTATCAAAGTCGACTGAAGCTTTCTTT. This gives the protein CASSLSKSTEAFF. This chain uses TRBV12-3 or TRBV12-4 with TRBJ1-1; D remains unclear. The CDR3 has 13 amino acids. The germline V and J ends were trimmed by 2 bases and 5 bases, with 9 bases remaining between them.

The chain couples TRBV4-3 to TRBJ2-2; TRBD2 aligns across 7 bases. CDR3 size: 16 residues. Germline V gene lookup returns CDR1 LGHNA and CDR2 YSLEER. The ends lost 3 bases at V and 0 bases at J; junction bases unmatched: 4. The CDR3 spells CASSQPGTTNTGELFF. CDR3 sequence (DNA): TGCGCCAGCAGCCAGCCCGGGACTACGAACACCGGGGAGCTGTTTTTT.

The gene calls are TRBV20-1 and TRBJ1-6, with D perhaps TRBD1 (5 bases). Deletions cut 0 bases from V and 6 bases from J, with 15 bases between. This CDR3 is built from 16 residues. Looked up from germline, CDR1 is DFQATT and CDR2 is SNEGSKA (reference sequence). CDR3 loop: CSARDRRGGGNSPLHF. The CDR3 DNA sequence: TGCAGTGCTAGAGATCGGAGGGGAGGCGGTAATTCACCCCTCCACTTT.

This clonotype has more than one count but fewer than ten. V gene TRBV7-9 combines with J gene TRBJ2-1; possibly TRBD2 for D (5 bases). The ends were cut back, 5 bases at V and 9 bases at J, with 11 bases in the middle. CDR1 and CDR2 (germline): SEHNR, FQNEAQ (reference sequence). CDR3 size: 12 residues. The CDR3 here is CASSLDSAEQFF. The DNA for the CDR3 is TGTGCCAGCAGCCTGGACTCCGCTGAGCAGTTCTTC.

This rearrangement joins TRBV4-2 to TRBJ2-7; TRBD1 or TRBD2 may be the D gene (5 bases each). The CDR3 totals 15 residues. The germline V gene encodes CDR1 LGHNA and CDR2 YNFKEQ. The V and J ends lost 3 bases and 3 bases respectively, with 15 bases between them. The DNA of the CDR3 is TGTGCCAGCAGCCAGGGGCTCTCGGCGGGCTACGAGCAGTACTTC. Protein sequence: CASSQGLSAGYEQYF.

The V and J genes are TRBV4-1 and TRBJ2-1; 9 bases match TRBD1. The CDR3 is 14 amino acids. CDR1 MGHRA and CDR2 YSYEKL come from the germline V gene. The V gene end was trimmed by 5 bases and the J gene end by 7 bases; junction bases not matched to a gene: 6. CDR3 nucleotide sequence: TGCGCCAGCAGCACACCGGGACAGGGTAATGAGCAGTTCTTC. It specifies CASSTPGQGNEQFF.